Listed below are T cell receptor beta chains from one sample, sequenced in a study of CD8+ T cells in alopecia areata. Sequencing was performed with immunoSEQ multiplex PCR; in TCRdb, only in-frame clones are kept and a portion is missing. Among about 300,000 clones listed, roughly 60% were seen once. The sequencing used CD4+ T cells sorted from blood, collected at week 24, from a patient treated with tofacitinib. These receptors were collected from a human donor with alopecia areata. The CDR3 runs from the conserved cysteine through the conserved F or W. D genes are given only for firm matches. Size values are once, few and many counts, or a class for expanded clones, and some rows have none.

J: TRBJ1-1; V: TRBV19; D: NA; size: NA; DNA: TGTGCCAGTAGCAAAGACACGGAATGGACTGAAGCTTTCTTT; CDR3: CASSKDTEWTEAFF
J: TRBJ2-6; V: TRBV11-2; D: NA; size: NA; DNA: TGTGCCAGCAGCTTAGTCCGGGGGTCTGGGGCCAACGTCCTGACTTTC; CDR3: CASSLVRGSGANVLTF
J: TRBJ2-3; V: TRBV29-1; D: NA; size: NA; DNA: TGCAGCGCTAAGGGTCTAATTACAGATACGCAGTATTTT; CDR3: CSAKGLITDTQYF
J: TRBJ2-3; V: TRBV27; D: TRBD1; size: NA; DNA: TGTGCCAGCAGTTTCGGACAGGGGGCAACAGATACGCAGTATTTT; CDR3: CASSFGQGATDTQYF
J: TRBJ2-7; V: TRBV7-8; D: NA; size: NA; DNA: TGTGCCAGCAGCTTAGCCGGGACCACCTACGAGCAGTACTTC; CDR3: CASSLAGTTYEQYF
J: TRBJ1-6; V: TRBV11-2; D: NA; size: NA; DNA: TGTGCCAGCAGCTTAGGGGGAGGCTCCTATAATTCACCCCTCCACTTT; CDR3: CASSLGGGSYNSPLHF
J: TRBJ1-5; V: TRBV29-1; D: TRBD1; size: NA; DNA: TGCAGCGTTGAATCAGGGGGCGATCAGCCCCAGCATTTT; CDR3: CSVESGGDQPQHF
J: TRBJ1-1; V: TRBV30; D: NA; size: NA; DNA: TGTGCCTGGAGTCCGGGGGCGCGCACTGAAGCTTTCTTT; CDR3: CAWSPGARTEAFF
J: TRBJ1-6; V: TRBV5-1; D: NA; size: NA; DNA: TGCGCCAGCAGCTCTAATTCACCCCTCCACTTT; CDR3: CASSSNSPLHF
J: TRBJ2-3; V: TRBV9; D: NA; size: NA; DNA: TGTGCCAGCAGCGTGGTGGGCGGTGGCACAGATACGCAGTATTTT; CDR3: CASSVVGGGTDTQYF
J: TRBJ2-1; V: TRBV5-4; D: TRBD2; size: NA; DNA: TGTGCCAGCAGCTTGGCCGCCGGGACTAGCGGGGGAGATGAGCAGTTCTTC; CDR3: CASSLAAGTSGGDEQFF
J: TRBJ2-2; V: TRBV2; D: NA; size: NA; DNA: TGTGCCAGCAGTGAAGTCTACACCGGGGAGCTGTTTTTT; CDR3: CASSEVYTGELFF
J: TRBJ1-1; V: TRBV4-1; D: NA; size: NA; DNA: TGCGCCAGCAGCCAAGATCGTAGGAGCGAAGCTTTCTTT; CDR3: CASSQDRRSEAFF
J: TRBJ1-1; V: TRBV6-5; D: TRBD1; size: NA; DNA: TGTGCCAGCAGTAGAACAGGGGGTGAGGAAGCTTTCTTT; CDR3: CASSRTGGEEAFF
J: TRBJ2-6; V: TRBV4-1; D: NA; size: once; DNA: TGCGCCAGCAGCCCTAGGGACATGCGCTCTGGGGCCAACGTCCTGACTTTC; CDR3: CASSPRDMRSGANVLTF
J: TRBJ1-1; V: TRBV7-2; D: TRBD1; size: NA; DNA: TGTGCCAGCAGCCCAGGGACAGGCGGAAAAGCTTTCTTT; CDR3: CASSPGTGGKAFF
J: TRBJ2-1; V: TRBV28; D: NA; size: once; DNA: TGTGCCATCCTTACGGGCAATGAGCAGTTCTTC; CDR3: CAILTGNEQFF
J: TRBJ1-1; V: TRBV9; D: NA; size: many; DNA: TGTGCCAGCAGCGTAGGGGGAGCAGGGAGTGAAGCTTTCTTT; CDR3: CASSVGGAGSEAFF
J: TRBJ1-1; V: TRBV18; D: NA; size: NA; DNA: TGTGCCAGCTCACCACTGCGGGGGGAAGCTTTCTTT; CDR3: CASSPLRGEAFF
J: TRBJ2-5; V: TRBV6-5; D: TRBD1; size: few; DNA: TGTGCCAGCAGTACCGTAGGGACAGGGGGGACCCAGTACTTC; CDR3: CASSTVGTGGTQYF
J: TRBJ1-1; V: TRBV30; D: TRBD1; size: NA; DNA: TGTGCCTGGAAAAGGGGGACAGGCCCAGGGACTGAAGCTTTCTTT; CDR3: CAWKRGTGPGTEAFF
J: TRBJ1-2; V: TRBV7-6; D: NA; size: NA; DNA: TGTGCCAGCAGCCTAAACACCCGAGAAGCCTATGGCTACACCTTC; CDR3: CASSLNTREAYGYTF
J: TRBJ2-2; V: TRBV30; D: TRBD1; size: NA; DNA: TGTGCCTGGAGTGTAGGGGGCACCAACACCGGGGAGCTGTTTTTT; CDR3: CAWSVGGTNTGELFF
J: TRBJ1-2; V: TRBV2; D: TRBD1; size: NA; DNA: TGTGCCAGCCCAAGTGACAGGGGCTATGGCTACACCTTC; CDR3: CASPSDRGYGYTF
J: TRBJ2-7; V: TRBV7-8; D: NA; size: NA; DNA: TGTGCCAGCAGCTTAGCGAACAGGGACTACGAGCAGTACTTC; CDR3: CASSLANRDYEQYF
J: TRBJ1-2; V: TRBV5-1; D: TRBD1; size: NA; DNA: TGCGCCAGCAGCTGGACGGGACAGGGGAAAGGCTACACCTTC; CDR3: CASSWTGQGKGYTF
J: TRBJ2-1; V: TRBV6-6; D: NA; size: NA; DNA: TGTGCCAGCGGCAATGGGAACGAGCAGTTCTTC; CDR3: CASGNGNEQFF
J: TRBJ2-7; V: TRBV29-1; D: NA; size: NA; DNA: TGCAGCGTTGCCCGGACAGCCTCCTACGAGCAGTACTTC; CDR3: CSVARTASYEQYF
J: TRBJ2-2; V: TRBV7-8; D: NA; size: NA; DNA: TGTGCCAGCAACCAAGGGCCCAACACCGGGGAGCTGTTTTTT; CDR3: CASNQGPNTGELFF
J: TRBJ1-6; V: TRBV25-1; D: NA; size: NA; DNA: TGTGCCAGCAGTGAGGGGTTTCGGTCACCCCTCCACTTT; CDR3: CASSEGFRSPLHF
J: TRBJ2-7; V: TRBV6-5; D: TRBD1; size: NA; DNA: TGTGCCAGCAGTTACACACAGGGGAACTACGAGCAGTACTTC; CDR3: CASSYTQGNYEQYF
J: TRBJ1-1; V: TRBV5-1; D: NA; size: once; DNA: TGCGCCAGCAGGGATGCGAGAGGGGGGACTGAAGCTTTCTTT; CDR3: CASRDARGGTEAFF
J: TRBJ2-1; V: TRBV5-1; D: NA; size: few; DNA: TGCGCCAGCAGCCGGGCGACGTACAATGAGCAGTTCTTC; CDR3: CASSRATYNEQFF
J: TRBJ1-5; V: TRBV30; D: TRBD1; size: few; DNA: TGTGCCTGGAGTGGGGGGACAGGGAATCAGCCCCAGCATTTT; CDR3: CAWSGGTGNQPQHF
J: TRBJ1-2; V: TRBV6-5; D: NA; size: NA; DNA: TGTGCCAGCAGTTGGGACATTAGTACCTATGGCTACACCTTC; CDR3: CASSWDISTYGYTF
J: TRBJ1-4; V: TRBV29-1; D: NA; size: NA; DNA: TGCAGCGTTGAAGGGGTTGGTGAAAAACTGTTTTTT; CDR3: CSVEGVGEKLFF
J: TRBJ1-1; V: TRBV29-1; D: NA; size: NA; DNA: TGCAGCGCCCGACCTGGGGGGAGAACCACTGAAGCTTTCTTT; CDR3: CSARPGGRTTEAFF
J: TRBJ2-5; V: TRBV6-1; D: TRBD2; size: NA; DNA: TGTGCCAGCAGAGCTGCGGCTAGCGGAGAGACCCAGTACTTC; CDR3: CASRAAASGETQYF
J: TRBJ2-7; V: TRBV6-6; D: NA; size: NA; DNA: TGTGCCAGCAGCCCGATTAGGAACTACGAGCAGTACTTC; CDR3: CASSPIRNYEQYF
J: TRBJ2-5; V: TRBV5-1; D: TRBD1; size: NA; DNA: TGCGCCAGCAGCTTTGGGACAGACCAAGAGACCCAGTACTTC; CDR3: CASSFGTDQETQYF
J: TRBJ2-1; V: TRBV30; D: TRBD1; size: once; DNA: TGTGCCTGGAGTGCTTATTACACAGGGGAAGAGCAGTTCTTC; CDR3: CAWSAYYTGEEQFF
J: TRBJ1-1; V: TRBV18; D: TRBD1; size: NA; DNA: TGTGCCAGCTCACCGCAGGGGGGAAACATGAACACTGAAGCTTTCTTT; CDR3: CASSPQGGNMNTEAFF
J: TRBJ2-5; V: TRBV20-1; D: NA; size: NA; DNA: TGCAGTGCTAGGGCCCTAGAAACCCAGTACTTC; CDR3: CSARALETQYF
J: TRBJ1-2; V: TRBV18; D: NA; size: NA; DNA: TGTGCCAGCTCACCAGGAGAGCAGGGCTACACCTTC; CDR3: CASSPGEQGYTF